The clone carrying this TCR beta chain was picked up many times. Its antigen is as yet unknown. This specimen comes from a study of Graves' ophthalmopathy and Graves' hyperthyroidism. Whole-study context: Ophthalmopathy absent within 18 months of follow-up marked hyperthyroidism as stable. Study conclusions and caveats: Most thyroid-expanded clonotypes exceeding 0.001 frequency were also found in blood.

The authors amplified TCR beta CDR3 regions from RNA transcripts. HTBI primers served in a first-round RT-PCR, which a second-round multiplex PCR followed. From the multiplex PCR reads, TCRdb called clonotypes with MiXCR, one entry per CDR3 protein. The table lists around 520,000 distinct CDR3 sequences, about two fifths of them singletons. Diagnosis relied on clinical symptoms, serum thyroxine, TRAb, thyroid ultrasound and orbital computed tomography. Sequenced sample: peripheral blood or thyroid tissue (not recorded which). This receptor was taken from an adult man with Graves' hyperthyroidism.

In nucleotides, the CDR3 is TGTGCCAGCAGCTTAGAAAACGTACCTGAAGCTTTCTTT. It is translated as CASSLENVPEAFF. The chain is built from TRBV13 and TRBJ1-1, with no clear D. V lost 1 base to trimming and J lost 6 bases, with 9 bases between them. The CDR3 has 13 amino acids. Per the germline V gene, CDR1 is PRHDT and CDR2 is FYEKMQ (reference sequence).